The clone carrying this TCR beta chain has at least ten counts. What it binds is unknown. The sample originates from a study of neurological immune-mediated disorders. Points from the study as a whole: Sharing of CDR3 amino acid sequences among expanded clones across subjects was absent, suggesting private repertoires in all groups.

This CDR3 region has 18 residues. Germline V lookup: CDR1 SGHKS, CDR2 YYEKEE (reference sequence). Trimming removed 2 bases at V and 4 bases at J, with 22 bases between. Synthesis of cDNA used 5'RACE (with 10-nucleotide random UMIs). The output of every sequencing run exceeded 170 million TCR-beta sequences, derived from 15-18 subjects. MiXCR was run by TCRdb on the 5' RACE reads, yielding one entry per CDR3 protein. The sample yields some 77,000 distinct CDR3 sequences, roughly 13% seen once. The time point is: longitudinal time-point 1 (baseline). For the unsorted libraries, 2 million PBMCs stored at -80 C served as input.

The sequenced material came from PBMCs. This chain links TRBV5-5 with TRBJ2-4; D is tentatively TRBD1 or TRBD2 (7 bases each). This TCR was recovered from a female donor with HTLV-1-associated myelopathy (HAM/TSP). As DNA, the CDR3 is TGTGCCAGCAGCTTAGCGGGACAGTTTGATATACGGAAAAACATTCAGTACTTC. Its protein product is CASSLAGQFDIRKNIQYF.